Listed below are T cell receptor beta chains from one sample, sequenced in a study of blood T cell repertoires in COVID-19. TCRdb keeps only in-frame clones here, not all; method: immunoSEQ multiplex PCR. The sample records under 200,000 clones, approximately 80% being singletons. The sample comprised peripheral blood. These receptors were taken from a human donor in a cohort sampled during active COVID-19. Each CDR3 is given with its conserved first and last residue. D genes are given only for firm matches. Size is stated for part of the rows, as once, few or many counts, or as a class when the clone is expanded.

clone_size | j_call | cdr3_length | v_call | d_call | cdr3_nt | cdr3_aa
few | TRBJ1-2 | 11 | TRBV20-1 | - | TGCAGTGCTACAGGGGATGGTGGCTACACCTTC | CSATGDGGYTF
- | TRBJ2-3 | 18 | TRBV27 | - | TGTGCCAGCAGTTTACTTCCGGGACAAGAGGGGGTTCGAGCTACGCAGTATTTT | CASSLLPGQEGVRATQYF
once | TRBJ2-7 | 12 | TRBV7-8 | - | TGTGCCAGCAGCTGGAGCTCCTACGAGCAGTACTTC | CASSWSSYEQYF
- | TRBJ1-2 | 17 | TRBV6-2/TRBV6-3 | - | TGTGCCAGCAGTTATGGTAAGGACATCCGGCGATCATCTGGCTACACCTTC | CASSYGKDIRRSSGYTF
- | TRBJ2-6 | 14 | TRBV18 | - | TGTGCCAGCTCACAGGGGGCTGGGGCCAACGTCCTGACTTTC | CASSQGAGANVLTF
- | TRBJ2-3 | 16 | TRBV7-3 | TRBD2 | TGTGCCAGCAGCTTAGTAGCGGGGGCCGGTCCAGATACGCAGTATTTT | CASSLVAGAGPDTQYF
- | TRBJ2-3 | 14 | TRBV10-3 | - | TGTGCCATCAGGGAATCGCCTAGGGGAGATACGCAGTATTTT | CAIRESPRGDTQYF
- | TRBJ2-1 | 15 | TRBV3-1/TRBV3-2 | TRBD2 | TGTGCCAGCTCTCCGGGACTAGCGGGAGGGCATGAGCAGTTCTTC | CASSPGLAGGHEQFF
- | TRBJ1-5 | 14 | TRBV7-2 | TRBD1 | TGTGCCAGCAGCTTGGACAGGGGGTATCAGCCCCAGCATTTT | CASSLDRGYQPQHF
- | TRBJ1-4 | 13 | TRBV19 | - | TGTGCCAGTACTCGCGCAACTAATGAAAAACTGTTTTTT | CASTRATNEKLFF
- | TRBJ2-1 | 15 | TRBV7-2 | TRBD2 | TGTGCCAGCAGCTTCGGGACTAGCCTCTACAATGAGCAGTTCTTC | CASSFGTSLYNEQFF
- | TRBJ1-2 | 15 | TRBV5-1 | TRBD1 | TGCGCCAGCATGGGCCCAGGACAGGGGCACTATGGCTACACCTTC | CASMGPGQGHYGYTF
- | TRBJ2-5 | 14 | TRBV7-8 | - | TGTGCCAGCAGCTTAGTTACTAGGGCGGAGACCCAGTACTTC | CASSLVTRAETQYF
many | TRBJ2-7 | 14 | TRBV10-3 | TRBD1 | TGTGCCACCGAGGGGGCTGAGGGCTCCTACGAGCAGTACTTC | CATEGAEGSYEQYF